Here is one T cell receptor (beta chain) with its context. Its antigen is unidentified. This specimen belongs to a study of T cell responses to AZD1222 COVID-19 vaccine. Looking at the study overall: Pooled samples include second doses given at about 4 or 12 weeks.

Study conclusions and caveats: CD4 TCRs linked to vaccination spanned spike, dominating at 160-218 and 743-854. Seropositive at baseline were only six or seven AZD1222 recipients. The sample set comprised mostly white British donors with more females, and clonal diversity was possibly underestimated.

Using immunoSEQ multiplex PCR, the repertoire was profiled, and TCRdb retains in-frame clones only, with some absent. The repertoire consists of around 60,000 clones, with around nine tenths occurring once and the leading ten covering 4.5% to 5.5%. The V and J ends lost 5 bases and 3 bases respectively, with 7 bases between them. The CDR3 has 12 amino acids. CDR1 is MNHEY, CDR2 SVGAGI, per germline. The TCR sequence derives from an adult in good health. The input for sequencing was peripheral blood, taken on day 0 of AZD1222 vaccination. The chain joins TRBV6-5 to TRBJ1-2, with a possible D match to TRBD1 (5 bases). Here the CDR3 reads CASSRDDYGYTF. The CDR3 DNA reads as TGTGCCAGCAGTAGGGACGACTATGGCTACACCTTC.